The 15 T cell receptor beta chains in this list originate from one sample, sequenced in a study of CD8+ T cells in alopecia areata. Sequencing used cDNA as its template, made by extracting RNA and reverse transcribing it. Repertoires were generated with immunoSEQ multiplex PCR, while TCRdb's copy carries only in-frame clones and drops some. Among 150,000 or so clones listed, about 67% were seen once. The material sequenced was CD8+ T cells sorted from blood, taken at week 0. These receptors originate from a human donor with alopecia areata.

The V call is TRBV30, the J call TRBJ2-7; the match to TRBD2 covers 10 bases. Germline V gives CDR1 GTSNPN, CDR2 SVGIG (reference sequence). V lost 0 bases, J lost 1 base, and 3 bases stayed unmatched. This CDR3 comprises 15 residues. DNA of the CDR3: TGTGCCTGGAGTGTAGGAGCGGGGGGGTCCTACGAGCAGTACTTC. This translates into CAWSVGAGGSYEQYF.

The chain links TRBV2 to TRBJ1-5; D not resolved. The CDR3 has 13 residues. Germline V gene data show CDR1 as SNHLY and CDR2 as FYNNEI. V lost 4 bases and J lost 5, with 9 bases in between. The CDR3 here is CASSVYGDQPQHF. CDR3 in DNA: TGTGCCAGCAGTGTTTACGGGGATCAGCCCCAGCATTTT.

The chain is built from TRBV15 and TRBJ2-7; 8 bases fit TRBD1. V was pared by 5 bases and J by 5 bases, with 5 bases of the junction left unmatched. The CDR3 has 13 residues. Germline V gives CDR1 LNHNV, CDR2 YYDKDF (reference sequence). The CDR3 region is CATSQGASNEQYF. The CDR3 DNA reads as TGTGCCACCAGCCAGGGGGCTTCCAACGAGCAGTACTTC.

The chain employs TRBV9 and TRBJ2-2; 8 positions match TRBD1. V shed 0 bases, J shed 6 bases, and the junction held 13 bases outside the gene matches. The CDR3 is 18 amino acids. Germline V gives CDR1 SGDLS, CDR2 YYNGEE. CDR3 DNA sequence: TGTGCCAGCAGCGTAGGGACAGGGACGAGTGTAGGATCCGGGGAGCTGTTTTTT. This encodes CASSVGTGTSVGSGELFF.

The chain links TRBV6-1 to TRBJ2-7; 9 bases align to TRBD1. This CDR3 spans 17 amino acids. From germline, CDR1 is MNHNS and CDR2 SASEGT. Germline trimming cut 2 bases from V and 3 bases from J; bases unmatched to any gene: 11. This CDR3 is CASSEFDRGGMNYEQYF. CDR3 sequence (DNA): TGTGCCAGCAGTGAATTCGACAGGGGGGGTATGAACTACGAGCAGTACTTC.

The rearrangement joins TRBV5-1 to TRBJ2-1; D call uncertain. V shed 0 bases and J shed 7 bases, with 8 bases lying between them. Per the germline V gene, CDR1 is SGHRS and CDR2 is YFSETQ. The CDR3 length is 13 residues. The CDR3 is CASSLGGVNEQFF. The CDR3 DNA follows: TGCGCCAGCAGCTTGGGTGGTGTTAATGAGCAGTTCTTC.

The J gene is TRBJ1-2, the V gene TRBV5-6; the D gene is possibly TRBD1 (5 bases). The CDR3 loop spans 15 amino acids. The V end was cut by 7 bases, the J end by 6 bases, with 22 bases between. Germline V gives CDR1 SGHDT, CDR2 YYEEEE. CDR3 nucleotides: TGTGCCAGCGCCATGAGTCGGGGGGTTCACCATGGCTACACCTTC. This gives the protein CASAMSRGVHHGYTF.

The chain uses TRBV7-9 and TRBJ2-3, with D possibly being TRBD2 (6 bases). The CDR3 has 13 residues. Germline CDR1 SEHNR, CDR2 FQNEAQ (reference sequence). With 4 bases removed from V and 7 bases from J, the gap between germline ends came to 12 bases. CDR3 in amino acids: CASSSLGGHTQYF. For the CDR3, the DNA is TGTGCCAGCAGCTCACTAGGAGGGCATACGCAGTATTTT.

This clone was counted once. The chain links TRBV5-1 to TRBJ2-2; tentatively, D is TRBD2 (5 bases). The CDR3 consists of 14 residues. CDR1 and CDR2 (germline): SGHRS, YFSETQ. V lost 4 bases and J 6 bases, leaving 13 bases between the germline ends. The CDR3 coding sequence is TGCGCCAGCAGCGCCAGCCACGGGGCCGGGGAGCTGTTTTTT. Its protein product is CASSASHGAGELFF.

The gene calls are TRBV20-1 and TRBJ2-2; D gene unclear. The V end was cut by 6 bases, the J end by 2 bases, with 4 bases between. The germline V gene has CDR1 DFQATT and CDR2 SNEGSKA (reference sequence). This CDR3 region has 11 residues. The CDR3 loop is CSADNTGELFF. In DNA form, the CDR3 reads TGCAGTGCAGATAACACCGGGGAGCTGTTTTTT.

The J gene is TRBJ2-2, the V gene TRBV6-5; D could derive from TRBD1 or TRBD2 (5 bases each). The CDR3 has 15 amino acids. Trimming took off 4 bases at V and 0 bases at J, with 9 bases between the two ends. Germline assignment: CDR1 MNHEY and CDR2 SVGAGI. CDR3 nucleotides: TGTGCCAGCAGTTTGGGACCCTCGAACACCGGGGAGCTGTTTTTT. The encoded protein is CASSLGPSNTGELFF.

The chain has TRBV30 and TRBJ2-2; D might be TRBD1 or TRBD2, each matching 5 bases. V was pared by 2 bases and J by 6 bases, with 7 bases between. In germline, CDR1 is GTSNPN, CDR2 SVGIG (reference sequence). This CDR3 is 12 amino acids long. The CDR3, as DNA: TGTGCCTGGAGTCAGGGACCCGGGGAGCTGTTTTTT. It is translated as CAWSQGPGELFF.

This chain uses TRBV7-9 with TRBJ1-5, with D hard to call. Germline V lookup: CDR1 SEHNR, CDR2 FQNEAQ (reference sequence). The CDR3 is 14 residues long. V was clipped by 5 bases and J by 3 bases, with 11 bases between them. The CDR3 bases are TGTGCCAGCAGCCCCGGTCCTTACAATCAGCCCCAGCATTTT. This codes for CASSPGPYNQPQHF.

J is TRBJ1-3 and V is TRBV5-1; no firm D call. Germline V gene sequence: CDR1 SGHRS, CDR2 YFSETQ. This CDR3 spans 15 amino acids. Trimming took 3 bases from V and 2 from J, leaving 12 bases between them. The CDR3, as DNA: TGCGCCAGCAGCTCGGACGGGTCGACTGGAAACACCATATATTTT. It encodes CASSSDGSTGNTIYF.

The chain recombines TRBV30 with TRBJ2-3, with no clear D. This CDR3 is built from 13 residues. V lost 4 bases and J 4 bases, leaving 12 bases between the germline ends. Germline values: CDR1 GTSNPN, CDR2 SVGIG (reference sequence). The CDR3 DNA is TGTGCCTGGACAGCCGAAAGTGCAGATACGCAGTATTTT. Its protein is CAWTAESADTQYF.